This record looks at one T cell receptor (beta chain) sequence and its context. Its antigen is currently unknown. This sample was taken from a study of human CD8 memory T cell subsets. Whole-study results and caveats: Estimation with Chao1 suggested higher diversity among stem-like memory T cells relative to precursor exhausted T cells. This study sequenced only the T cell receptor beta chains and no others.

The CDR3 consists of 15 residues. The TCR beta sequencing libraries came from UMI-labeled 5' RACE. Per the original data handling: Each of the TCR beta libraries had somewhere between 3,000 and 18,000 functional CDR3 beta clonotypes in it. TCRdb re-called the 5' RACE reads and catalogs CDR3 proteins one per entry, DNA excluded. The V and J calls and clone size come from TCRdb's table, not from the authors' own analysis. This table lists 4,000 to 6,500 distinct CDR3 sequences. RNA came from duplicate vials of 150,000 sorted CD8+ T cells per subset. The sequence was collected from a human donor in good health. Sequenced: CD8+ T cells from PBMCs. The V call is TRBV12-3 or TRBV12-4, the J call TRBJ2-2. CDR3 loop: CASSLGSANTGELFF.